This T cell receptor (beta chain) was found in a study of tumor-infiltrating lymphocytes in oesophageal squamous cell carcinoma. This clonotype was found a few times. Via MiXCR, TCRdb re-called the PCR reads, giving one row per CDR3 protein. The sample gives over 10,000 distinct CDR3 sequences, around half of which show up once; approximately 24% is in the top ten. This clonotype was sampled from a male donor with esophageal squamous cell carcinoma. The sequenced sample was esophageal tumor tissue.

Here the CDR3 DNA reads TGTGCCAGCAGCACCAAGGCAGGGGGCGGTCAGCCCCAGCATTTT. It specifies CASSTKAGGGQPQHF. The V call is TRBV7-2, the J call TRBJ1-5; 8 nucleotides line up with TRBD1. V dropped 5 bases and J dropped 6; count of bases not matched to a gene: 9. Germline assignment: CDR1 SGHTA and CDR2 FQGNSA. The CDR3 sequence is 15 residues long.